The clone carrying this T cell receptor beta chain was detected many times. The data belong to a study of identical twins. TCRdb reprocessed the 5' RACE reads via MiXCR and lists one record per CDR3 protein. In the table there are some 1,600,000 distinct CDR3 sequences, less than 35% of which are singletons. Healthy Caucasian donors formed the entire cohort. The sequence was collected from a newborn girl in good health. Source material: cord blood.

As DNA, the CDR3 is TGCAGCGTTGGAGGACAGAGTCCCGAGCAGTACTTC. Translation gives CSVGGQSPEQYF. The genes are TRBV29-1 and TRBJ2-7, with D maybe TRBD1 (6 bases). The CDR3 totals 12 residues. The germline gives CDR1 SQVTM, CDR2 ANQGSEA. V was trimmed by 4 bases and J by 6 bases, leaving 13 bases between them.